The text below deals with one TCR beta chain. The second PCR ran roughly 7 to 12 cycles with a sample-barcoded 5' primer and J-beta primers. Each CDR3 protein gets one entry after TCRdb re-called the 5' RACE reads with MiXCR. The table lists 1.5 million to 2 million distinct CDR3 sequences, 30% to 35% of them singletons. These data come from a study of blood T cells in healthy people across ages. CDR1 and CDR2 from the germline V gene are SEHNR and FQNEAQ (reference sequence). The V gene lost 2 bases and the J gene lost 6 bases, with 11 bases spanning the gap. The CDR3 loop spans 13 amino acids. The receptor's source is a woman aged 25 to 39 in good health. The chain couples TRBV7-9 to TRBJ2-7, with D possibly matching TRBD1 (5 bases). Input material: blood. The DNA for the CDR3 is TGTGCCAGCAGCTTATTGGGGCCGGGCGAGCAGTACTTC. It yields the protein CASSLLGPGEQYF.